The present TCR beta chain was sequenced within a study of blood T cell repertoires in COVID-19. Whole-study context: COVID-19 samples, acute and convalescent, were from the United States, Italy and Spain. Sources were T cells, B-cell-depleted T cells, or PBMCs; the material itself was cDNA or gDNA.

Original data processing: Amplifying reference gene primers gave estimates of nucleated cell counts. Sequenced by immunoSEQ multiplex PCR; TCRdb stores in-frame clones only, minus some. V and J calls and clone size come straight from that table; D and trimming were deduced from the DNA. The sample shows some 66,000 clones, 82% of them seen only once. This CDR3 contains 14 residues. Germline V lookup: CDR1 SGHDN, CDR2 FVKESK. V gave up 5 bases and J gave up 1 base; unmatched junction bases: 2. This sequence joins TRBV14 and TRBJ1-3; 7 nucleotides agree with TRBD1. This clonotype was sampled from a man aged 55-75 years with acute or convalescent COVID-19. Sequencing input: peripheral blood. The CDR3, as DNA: TGTGCCAGCAGCTGGGGACAGTCTGGAAACACCATATATTTT. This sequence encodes CASSWGQSGNTIYF.